Below are 27 T cell receptor beta chains sequenced from a single sample in a study of T cell responses to AZD1222 COVID-19 vaccine. Sequencing used immunoSEQ multiplex PCR; TCRdb keeps in-frame clones, though not all of them. The sample includes around 99,000 clones, approximately 89% of them seen just once. Sequenced material: peripheral blood, taken on day 0 of AZD1222 vaccination. The source is an adult in good health.

The chain joins TRBV5-8 to TRBJ2-2; TRBD2 agrees at 8 bases. This CDR3 spans 15 amino acids. V was clipped by 4 bases and J by 4 bases; unmatched bases: 6. The germline CDR1 and CDR2 sequences are SGHTS and YDEGEE. The CDR3 nucleotides are TGTGCCAGCAGCACCGGACTAGCTGTCACCGGGGAGCTGTTTTTT. Translated, it gives CASSTGLAVTGELFF. The full variable domain, completed using reference TRBV5-8 and TRBJ2-2, is EAGVTQSPTHLIKTRGQQATLRCSPISGHTSVYWYQQALGLGLQFLLWYDEGEERNRGNFPPRFSGRQFPNYSSELNVNALELEDSALYLCASSTGLAVTGELFFGEGSRLTVL.

The chain is built from TRBV6-1 and TRBJ1-1, with D possibly being TRBD1 (5 bases). The CDR3 extends over 15 amino acids. Germline values: CDR1 MNHNS, CDR2 SASEGT. V shed 2 bases and J shed 8 bases, with 18 bases lying between them. In nucleotides, the CDR3 is TGTGCCAGCAGTGAATCCGGACACGGGGCGACAGAAGCTTTCTTT. This translates into CASSESGHGATEAFF.

In this sample, this clone turned up once. The gene calls are TRBV6-6 and TRBJ1-5, with TRBD1 matching over 9 bases. This CDR3 is built from 15 residues. Per the germline V gene, CDR1 is MNHNY and CDR2 is SVGAGI (reference sequence). Trimming took 2 bases from V and 6 from J; bases not matched to a gene: 5. The DNA for the CDR3 is TGTGCCAGCAGTTACAACAGGGGGCAAGGTCAGCCCCAGCATTTT. As protein: CASSYNRGQGQPQHF.

The V and J genes are TRBV19 and TRBJ2-1; the match to TRBD2 covers 11 bases. J gave up 9 bases and V 5 bases, and 9 bases lay outside the gene matches. The CDR3 contains 15 residues. Germline loops: CDR1 LNHDA, CDR2 SQIVND (reference sequence). The CDR3 nucleotides read TGTGCCAGTAGTCTCCTTGGTAGCGGGGGGGTTGAGCAGTTCTTC. Translated, it gives CASSLLGSGGVEQFF.

This clone was seen once. The chain links TRBV7-2 to TRBJ2-2; a weak D match, TRBD2 (6 bases). V was shortened by 3 bases and J by 2 bases, with 7 bases between the two germline ends. This CDR3 has 14 amino acids. CDR1 SGHTA and CDR2 FQGNSA come from the germline V gene. CDR3 sequence: CASSLGTNTGELFF. As DNA, the CDR3 is TGTGCCAGCAGCTTGGGGACTAACACCGGGGAGCTGTTTTTT.

The rearrangement uses TRBV6-2 or TRBV6-3 and TRBJ2-7; tentatively, D is TRBD2 (5 bases). Germline V gene data show CDR1 as MNHEY and CDR2 as SVGEGT. The CDR3 loop spans 13 amino acids. V was trimmed by 6 bases and J by 2 bases, leaving 11 bases between them. The CDR3 spells CASSQRGAYEQYF. CDR3 bases: TGTGCCAGCAGCCAACGGGGAGCCTACGAGCAGTACTTC.

The genes are TRBV6-5 and TRBJ2-5; 7 bases are a match to TRBD1. J gave up 0 bases and V 7 bases, and 8 bases lay outside the gene matches. The CDR3 length is 15 residues. The germline gives CDR1 MNHEY, CDR2 SVGAGI. CDR3 in DNA: TGTGCCAGCATGCTCACAGGGGAGTACCAAGAGACCCAGTACTTC. Translation gives CASMLTGEYQETQYF.

The chain is built from TRBV5-1 and TRBJ2-7; 7 nucleotides agree with TRBD1. This CDR3 is 15 amino acids long. The trim removed 0 bases at V and 6 bases at J, leaving 9 bases unmatched. Germline loops: CDR1 SGHRS, CDR2 YFSETQ. Here the CDR3 reads CASSLVQGKGGEQYF. The CDR3 coding sequence is TGCGCCAGCAGCTTGGTACAGGGGAAAGGCGGCGAGCAGTACTTC.

The V call is TRBV11-2, the J call TRBJ2-7; TRBD1 aligns across 10 bases. The CDR3 is 14 amino acids. With 4 bases clipped from V and 4 bases from J, the junction kept 4 bases outside the gene matches. Germline CDR1 is SGHAT and CDR2 is FQNNGV. CDR3 nucleotide sequence: TGTGCCAGCAGCTCAGGGACAGGGGAATACGAGCAGTACTTC. Its protein product is CASSSGTGEYEQYF.

V usage is TRBV29-1 and J usage is TRBJ1-1; 12 positions agree with TRBD1. Germline values: CDR1 SQVTM, CDR2 ANQGSEA. The CDR3 spans 12 residues. V gave up 6 bases and J gave up 8 bases; unmatched junction bases: 4. CDR3 protein: CSVGDRGREAFF. The CDR3 bases are TGCAGCGTAGGGGACAGGGGGCGGGAAGCTTTCTTT.

This clone was detected only once. The chain couples TRBV19 to TRBJ2-3, with D tentatively TRBD2 (6 bases). Deletions cut 9 bases from V and 11 bases from J, with 27 bases between. There are 15 residues in the CDR3. Per germline, CDR1 LNHDA and CDR2 SQIVND (reference sequence). The CDR3 nucleotides are TGTGCCAGCGGTCGACGCGGGGCCCTCCCTATTGGGCAGTATTTT. It yields the protein CASGRRGALPIGQYF. Looking up the rest from reference TRBV19 and TRBJ2-3 gives the full variable domain: DGGITQSPKYLFRKEGQNVTLSCEQNLNHDAMYWYRQDPGQGLRLIYYSQIVNDFQKGDIAEGYSVSREKKESFPLTVTSAQKNPTAFYLCASGRRGALPIGQYFGPGTRLTVL.

The chain employs TRBV19 and TRBJ2-7; D may be TRBD1 (8 bases). Germline V gene lookup returns CDR1 LNHDA and CDR2 SQIVND (reference sequence). V was trimmed by 1 base and J by 1 base, leaving 14 bases between them. The CDR3 is 16 amino acids. CDR3 sequence reads: CASSIGTGRGSYEQYF. The CDR3 bases are TGTGCCAGTAGTATAGGGACAGGGAGGGGATCCTACGAGCAGTACTTC.

The gene calls are TRBV30 and TRBJ1-2; D is possibly TRBD1 (5 bases). CDR3 length: 13 amino acids. Trimming removed 6 bases at V and 0 bases at J, with 11 bases between. Germline values: CDR1 GTSNPN, CDR2 SVGIG (reference sequence). CDR3 nucleotides: TGTGCCTGCTCAGACAGTTCTAACTATGGCTACACCTTC. Protein: CACSDSSNYGYTF.

The chain has TRBV19 and TRBJ1-3; no firm D call. The CDR3 has 17 residues. V lost 3 bases to trimming and J lost 4 bases, with 19 bases between them. Germline assignment: CDR1 LNHDA and CDR2 SQIVND (reference sequence). CDR3 amino acids: CASSIGRVRAAGNTIYF. In nucleotides, the CDR3 is TGTGCCAGTAGTATTGGCCGTGTTCGGGCAGCCGGAAACACCATATATTTT.

The chain employs TRBV7-8 and TRBJ1-3, with D maybe TRBD1 (6 bases). Germline CDR1 and CDR2: SGHVS and FQNEAQ. Trimming removed 2 bases at V and 0 bases at J, with 14 bases between. The CDR3 is 17 amino acids. The CDR3 DNA reads as TGTGCCAGCAGCTTATCCCGGACAGCTGTCTCTGGAAACACCATATATTTT. Its translation: CASSLSRTAVSGNTIYF.

The chain joins TRBV28 to TRBJ2-3; 8 bases are a match to TRBD1. The CDR3 is made up of 15 amino acids. Germline V lookup: CDR1 MDHEN, CDR2 SYDVKM. The ends lost 5 bases at V and 1 base at J; junction bases unmatched: 5. The CDR3 coding sequence is TGTGCCAGCAGTCGCCCGACAGGGGGCACAGATACGCAGTATTTT. It yields the protein CASSRPTGGTDTQYF.

The rearrangement links TRBV12-5 to TRBJ2-5; 7 bases are shared with TRBD2. The germline CDR1 and CDR2 sequences are LGHNT and FRNRAP. J gave up 2 bases and V 5 bases, and 11 bases lay outside the gene matches. There are 16 residues in the CDR3. The CDR3 coding sequence is TGTGCTAGTGGTCTCCCTTTGGCGGGGGAACAAGAGACCCAGTACTTC. Amino acids: CASGLPLAGEQETQYF.

J is TRBJ1-3 and V is TRBV27; the D gene is possibly TRBD1 (5 bases). Trimming pared 8 bases from V and 4 bases from J, leaving 18 bases between. The CDR3 is 15 amino acids. Germline CDR1 and CDR2: MNHEY and SMNVEV (reference sequence). CDR3: CASRPRQGAGNTIYF. CDR3 in DNA: TGTGCCAGCCGCCCCCGCCAGGGCGCGGGAAACACCATATATTTT.

The V gene is TRBV12-3 or TRBV12-4, the J gene TRBJ2-7, with D tentatively TRBD1 (5 bases). The CDR3 is made up of 12 amino acids. V lost 5 bases and J 5 bases, leaving 10 bases between the germline ends. CDR3 sequence reads: CASSRQFHEQYF. CDR3 coding DNA: TGTGCCAGCAGTAGACAGTTCCACGAGCAGTACTTC.

The chain has TRBV7-2 and TRBJ2-3; D remains unclear. Per germline, CDR1 SGHTA and CDR2 FQGNSA. The CDR3 is 11 amino acids. V was trimmed by 8 bases and J by 2 bases, leaving 5 bases between them. The CDR3 sequence: CASAHTDTQYF. For the CDR3, the DNA is TGTGCCAGCGCGCACACAGATACGCAGTATTTT. Combining the CDR3 with reference TRBV7-2 and TRBJ2-3 gives the whole variable domain GAGVSQSPSNKVTEKGKDVELRCDPISGHTALYWYRQSLGQGLEFLIYFQGNSAPDKSGLPSDRFSAERTGGSVSTLTIQRTQQEDSAVYLCASAHTDTQYFGPGTRLTVL.

V and J are TRBV6-5 and TRBJ1-2; TRBD1 is a possible D gene (6 bases). The CDR3 loop spans 12 amino acids. V dropped 8 bases and J dropped 3 bases, with 10 bases sitting between them. Germline CDR1 MNHEY, CDR2 SVGAGI. The CDR3, as DNA: TGTGCCAGCGTTTCAGGGGACTATGGCTACACCTTC. Encoded protein: CASVSGDYGYTF.

The genes are TRBV10-3 and TRBJ2-1; possible D gene TRBD2, 5 bases. V was clipped by 2 bases and J by 3 bases, with 8 bases between them. This CDR3 comprises 14 residues. Germline CDR1 is ENHRY and CDR2 is SYGVKD. The CDR3 nucleotides are TGTGCCATCAGTGAGCGAACTAGCTACAATGAGCAGTTCTTC. It encodes CAISERTSYNEQFF.

This clone showed up just once. The chain couples TRBV7-2 to TRBJ2-7; tentatively, D is TRBD2 (6 bases). Trimming took 3 bases from V and 6 from J, leaving 21 bases between them. Germline CDR1 reads SGHTA; CDR2 reads FQGNSA. This CDR3 region has 16 residues. As DNA, the CDR3 is TGTGCCAGCAGCTTGAAGTCGGGAGCTTGGGGTATCGAGCAGTACTTC. It encodes CASSLKSGAWGIEQYF.

This chain uses TRBV6-6 with TRBJ1-3; TRBD1 aligns across 8 bases. J lost 2 bases, V lost 6 bases, and 3 bases had no gene match. CDR1 and CDR2 (germline): MNHNY, SVGAGI (reference sequence). This CDR3 contains 14 residues. The chain's CDR3 is CASSSGQAGNTIYF. In DNA, the CDR3 is TGTGCCAGCAGCTCGGGACAGGCTGGAAACACCATATATTTT.

In DNA form, the CDR3 reads TGTGCCAGCAGTCGGGACAGGGCCAGTGAGACCCAGTACTTC. Amino acid sequence: CASSRDRASETQYF. This chain joins TRBV7-2 and TRBJ2-5, with TRBD1 identical over 9 bases. From germline, CDR1 is SGHTA and CDR2 FQGNSA. The junction had 7 bases not matched to a gene; V was cut back by 6 bases and J by 5 bases. The CDR3 has 14 amino acids. Looking up the rest from reference TRBV7-2 and TRBJ2-5 gives the full variable domain: GAGVSQSPSNKVTEKGKDVELRCDPISGHTALYWYRQSLGQGLEFLIYFQGNSAPDKSGLPSDRFSAERTGGSVSTLTIQRTQQEDSAVYLCASSRDRASETQYFGPGTRLLVL.

The chain uses TRBV9 and TRBJ1-2; D perhaps matches TRBD1 (6 bases). From germline, CDR1 is SGDLS and CDR2 YYNGEE. The CDR3 extends over 13 amino acids. V was clipped by 0 bases and J by 4 bases, with 7 bases between them. The CDR3 spells CASSVEGGYGYTF. The CDR3 nucleotides read TGTGCCAGCAGCGTAGAAGGGGGCTATGGCTACACCTTC.

V usage is TRBV5-4 and J usage is TRBJ2-6; 10 bases line up with TRBD1. Germline V gene data show CDR1 as SGHNT and CDR2 as YYREEE (reference sequence). V trimming: 3 bases; J trimming: 0 bases; junction bases outside the gene matches: 6. This CDR3 contains 18 residues. CDR3 sequence: CASSWGQGPISGANVLTF. The CDR3 DNA reads TGTGCCAGCAGCTGGGGACAGGGGCCCATCTCTGGGGCCAACGTCCTGACTTTC.